This T cell receptor beta chain was captured in a study of CXCR3-negative and CXCR3-positive naive CD8 T cells. For the study at large: Total TRB output reached some 130 million reads, about 1.5 +/- 0.3 million per library.

cDNA libraries for TRB were generated by 5' RACE incorporating UMI labels. TCRdb re-called the 5' RACE reads and catalogs CDR3 proteins one per entry, DNA excluded. The listing records tens of thousands of distinct CDR3 sequences. CDR3 length: 12 residues. The germline CDR1 and CDR2 sequences are GTSNPN and SVGIG (reference sequence). This chain joins TRBV30 and TRBJ2-1. Sequencing input: naive CXCR3- CD8+ T cells from blood. Described subset: CD45RO-CCR7+CD27+CD95- naive CD8+ T cells lacking CXCR3 (TNR3-). The sequence came from a human donor in good health. Some clones in this sample may be carry-over from other donors' samples. CDR3 in amino acids: CAWSNSYNEQFF.